These T cell receptor beta chains were read from a single sample in a study of T cells after posttransplantation cyclophosphamide. Assay used: immunoSEQ multiplex PCR; TCRdb lists only in-frame clones, some missing. The sample shows tens of thousands of clones, none of them appearing just once. Specimen: PBMCs. These receptors all come from a man in his forties in good health, CMV-negative, and a related stem cell transplant donor. CDR3s include the opening cysteine and the closing phenylalanine or tryptophan. The D gene is left open where the match is weak. Expanded clones are given a class, and other clones once, few, many or no size at all.

V	J	D	size	DNA	CDR3
TRBV19	TRBJ1-1	NA	many	TGTGCCAGTATCCAGACAGGTAGGACTGAAGCTTTCTTT	CASIQTGRTEAFF
TRBV27	TRBJ2-7	NA	many	TGTGCCAGCAGTTTTTACAGCGGCCCAGGGGGGCGGGAGGCAACCTACGAGCAGTACTTC	CASSFYSGPGGREATYEQYF
TRBV1	TRBJ2-3	NA	many	TGCACCAGCAGCCTTAGAAGAAGGACTAGCTCTTCAGATACGCAGTATTTT	CTSSLRRRTSSSDTQYF
TRBV4-2	TRBJ1-1	NA	many	TGTGCCAGCAGCCAAGGGTACACAGACACTGAAGCTTTCTTT	CASSQGYTDTEAFF
TRBV19	TRBJ1-4	TRBD1	many	TGTGCCAGTAGTCCCCAGGGGGATAATGAAAAACTGTTTTTT	CASSPQGDNEKLFF
TRBV5-1	TRBJ2-1	TRBD2	many	TGCGCCAGCCAGACTAGCGGGAGTTTTATCTACAATGAGCAGTTCTTC	CASQTSGSFIYNEQFF
TRBV2	TRBJ2-5	TRBD2	many	TGTGCCAGCAATCTAGCGGAGTGGGAGACCCAGTACTTC	CASNLAEWETQYF
TRBV2	TRBJ2-7	NA	NA	TGTGCCAGCAGTGCTAGAGCCCGGCCCGTAGAGGTCCACGAGCAGTACTTC	CASSARARPVEVHEQYF
TRBV4-3	TRBJ1-4	NA	many	TGCGCCAGCAGCCAAGCCGGCTGGGAGGCTGACAAACTGTTTTTT	CASSQAGWEADKLFF
TRBV6-6	TRBJ1-1	TRBD1	many	TGTGCCAGCATACAGGGGAGGACTGAAGCTTTCTTT	CASIQGRTEAFF
TRBV6-5	TRBJ2-7	NA	many	TGTGCCAGCAGTTACGTATACAGAGATTCCTACGAGCAGTACTTC	CASSYVYRDSYEQYF
TRBV7-9	TRBJ2-6	TRBD1	many	TGTGCCAGCAGCCGGGGACAGCCATACTCTGGGGCCAACGTCCTGACTTTC	CASSRGQPYSGANVLTF
TRBV4-1	TRBJ2-1	TRBD2	many	TGCGCCAGCAGCCAAGAGGTCCGCGGGAGGATCTATGAGCAGTTCTTC	CASSQEVRGRIYEQFF
TRBV18	TRBJ2-1	NA	many	TGTGCCAGCTCACCTACCGGGGAGGCATTTTCCTACAATGAGCAGTTCTTC	CASSPTGEAFSYNEQFF
TRBV7-8	TRBJ2-7	TRBD1	many	TGTGCCAGCCGACAGGGGGATCAGGACGAGCAGTACTTC	CASRQGDQDEQYF
TRBV30	TRBJ1-5	NA	many	TGTGCCTGGACTCGGGACACCGAGTTTCCCCAGCATTTT	CAWTRDTEFPQHF
TRBV12-5	TRBJ2-2	TRBD2	many	TGTGCTAGTGGTTTGGCCGGGGAGGGGTTGTGGACCGGGGAGCTGTTTTTT	CASGLAGEGLWTGELFF
TRBV30	TRBJ2-3	TRBD2	many	TGTGCCTGGACTAGCGGAAGCACAGATACGCAGTATTTT	CAWTSGSTDTQYF
TRBV6-5	TRBJ1-1	TRBD1	many	TGTGCCAGCAGTTGGGGGACAGGGTACCTTAACACTGAAGCTTTCTTT	CASSWGTGYLNTEAFF